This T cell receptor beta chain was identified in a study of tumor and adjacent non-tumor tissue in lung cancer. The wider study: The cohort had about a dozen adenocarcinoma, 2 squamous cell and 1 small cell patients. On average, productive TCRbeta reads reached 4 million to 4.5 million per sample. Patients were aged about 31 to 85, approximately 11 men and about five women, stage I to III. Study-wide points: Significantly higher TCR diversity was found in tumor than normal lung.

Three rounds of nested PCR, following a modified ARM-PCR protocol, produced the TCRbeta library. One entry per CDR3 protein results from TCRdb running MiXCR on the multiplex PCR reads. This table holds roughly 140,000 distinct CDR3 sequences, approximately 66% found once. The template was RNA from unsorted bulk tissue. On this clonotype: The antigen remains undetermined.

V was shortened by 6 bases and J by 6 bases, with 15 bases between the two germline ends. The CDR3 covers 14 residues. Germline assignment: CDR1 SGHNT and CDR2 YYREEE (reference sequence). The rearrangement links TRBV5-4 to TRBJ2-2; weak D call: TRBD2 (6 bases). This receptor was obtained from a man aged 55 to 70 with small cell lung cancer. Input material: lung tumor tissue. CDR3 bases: TGTGCCAGCACCGGATGGGGCGGGGCCGGGGAGCTGTTTTTT. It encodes CASTGWGGAGELFF.